Below are 4 T cell receptor beta chains sequenced from a single sample in a study of T cell changes during pregnancy in multiple sclerosis. Some clones are missing from TCRdb's copy, which holds only in-frame ones; the method was immunoSEQ multiplex PCR. The sample has roughly 93,000 clones, approximately 92% seen once. Sequences were derived from peripheral blood, sampled after pregnancy. These TCRs come from a female donor with multiple sclerosis, enrolled in a pregnancy study.

V is TRBV19 and J is TRBJ1-2; 11 bases match TRBD1. This CDR3 has 16 amino acids. From germline, CDR1 is LNHDA and CDR2 SQIVND (reference sequence). The junction had 6 bases not matched to a gene; V was cut back by 3 bases and J by 3 bases. The CDR3 DNA reads TGTGCCAGTAGTATGGATCGGGACAGGGGGGACTATGGCTACACCTTC. Its translation is CASSMDRDRGDYGYTF.

The chain recombines TRBV9 with TRBJ2-5, with a weak D call TRBD1 (6 bases). The ends were cut back, 3 bases at V and 3 bases at J, with 12 bases in the middle. Germline V gene lookup returns CDR1 SGDLS and CDR2 YYNGEE. This CDR3 contains 14 residues. CDR3 coding DNA: TGTGCCAGCAGCGCGACAGGAGTCAAAGAGACCCAGTACTTC. Protein sequence: CASSATGVKETQYF.

The V and J genes are TRBV25-1 and TRBJ2-5; perhaps TRBD2 as D (7 bases). Germline-derived CDR1 and CDR2 are MGHDK and SYGVNS. V dropped 0 bases and J dropped 5 bases, with 16 bases sitting between them. The CDR3 contains 16 residues. The CDR3 sequence: CASSEYEVRGLETQYF. Here the CDR3 DNA reads TGTGCCAGCAGTGAATATGAAGTGCGGGGGCTGGAGACCCAGTACTTC.

V is TRBV5-4 and J is TRBJ2-3, with 7 positions matching TRBD2. The germline V gene encodes CDR1 SGHNT and CDR2 YYREEE (reference sequence). Losses at the gene ends were 4 bases for V and 3 bases for J; bases not matched to a gene: 11. This CDR3 has 16 residues. CDR3 amino acids: CASSSAGAGWTDTQYF. The CDR3 DNA reads TGTGCCAGCAGCAGCGCGGGAGCGGGATGGACAGATACGCAGTATTTT.